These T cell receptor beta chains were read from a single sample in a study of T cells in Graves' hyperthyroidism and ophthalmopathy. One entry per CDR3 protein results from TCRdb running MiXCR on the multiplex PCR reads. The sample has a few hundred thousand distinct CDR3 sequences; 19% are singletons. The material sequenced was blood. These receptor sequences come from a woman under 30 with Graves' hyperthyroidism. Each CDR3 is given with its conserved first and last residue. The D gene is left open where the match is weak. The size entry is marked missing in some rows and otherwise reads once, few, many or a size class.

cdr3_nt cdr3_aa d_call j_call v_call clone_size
TGTGCCAGCAGGCGACGGGGACAGCCTAATTCACCCCTCCACTTT CASRRRGQPNSPLHF TRBD1 TRBJ1-6 TRBV6-1 few
TGTGCCAGCAGTTTCCGGGGACACCAGCCCCAGCATTTT CASSFRGHQPQHF NA TRBJ1-5 TRBV27 many
TGTGCCAGCAGGCCGGGACAGGGGAAAAACATTCAGTACTTC CASRPGQGKNIQYF TRBD1 TRBJ2-4 TRBV12-3/TRBV12-4 NA
TGCGCCAGCAGTGACGAGGGGGCCGGCGAGCAGTACTTC CASSDEGAGEQYF TRBD1 TRBJ2-7 TRBV10-1 many
TGTGCCAGCAGTGCTAGTTACACCGGGGAGCTGTTTTTT CASSASYTGELFF NA TRBJ2-2 TRBV6-1 many
TGCGCCAGCAGCCTGATAGACGGGGGCCTTGTGACCCAGTACTTC CASSLIDGGLVTQYF NA TRBJ2-5 TRBV4-1 many
TGTGCCAGCAGTTACTCGGACTCTGGAAACACCATATATTTT CASSYSDSGNTIYF NA TRBJ1-3 TRBV6-2/TRBV6-3 many
TGTGCCAGCAGCCTAGGGAAGGGACAGTGTTTTTTC CASSLGKGQCFF TRBD1 TRBJ2-7 TRBV7-2 NA
TGTGCCAGCAGTTCCACCGGGGTAGCCAAAAACATTCAGTACTTC CASSSTGVAKNIQYF NA TRBJ2-4 TRBV12-3/TRBV12-4 few
TGTGCCAGCACCTTGGGACAGGGTGTTTACGAGCAGTACTTC CASTLGQGVYEQYF TRBD1 TRBJ2-7 TRBV6-5 many
TGTGCCAGCAGTTTATCGATACAGTGGGGAGAGACCCAGTACTTC CASSLSIQWGETQYF NA TRBJ2-5 TRBV27 many
TGTGCCAGCAGTTCCCCCGGGACTTATAGCAATCAGCCCCAGCATTTT CASSSPGTYSNQPQHF NA TRBJ1-5 TRBV28 many
TGTGCCAGCAGTCAGCCGGTGGGGTTTGAAGCTTTCTTT CASSQPVGFEAFF NA TRBJ1-1 TRBV6-1 NA
TGTGCCAGCAGCCTTACGGGACTTCAAGAGACCCAGTACTTC CASSLTGLQETQYF NA TRBJ2-5 TRBV12-3/TRBV12-4 many
TGCAGTGCCGACCCGGGCGGCAATCAGCCCCAGCATTTT CSADPGGNQPQHF NA TRBJ1-5 TRBV20-1 few
TGTGCCAGCAGTGAAGCGGAGCCTCAGCCCCAGCATTTT CASSEAEPQPQHF NA TRBJ1-5 TRBV2 many
TGTGCCAGCAGTTTAGCCACAGGGGGTACTCAGCCCCAGCATTTT CASSLATGGTQPQHF TRBD1 TRBJ1-5 TRBV12-3/TRBV12-4 many
TGTGCCAGCTCCAGGGGGGGGGACACTGAAGCTTTCTTT CASSRGGDTEAFF TRBD1 TRBJ1-1 TRBV28 many
TGTGCCAGCAGTGAAATACGGCTATCGGACACTGAAGCTTTCTTT CASSEIRLSDTEAFF NA TRBJ1-1 TRBV2 NA
TGTGCCAGCAGCCAGATCTCGAGGAGCACTGAAGCTTTCTTT CASSQISRSTEAFF NA TRBJ1-1 TRBV3-1 NA
TGTGCCAGCAGCGTGAGACAGGGGGCCCGAAACACCATATATTTT CASSVRQGARNTIYF TRBD1 TRBJ1-3 TRBV7-2 many
TGTGCCAGCCGGACTAGCGGGTACGAGCAGTACTTC CASRTSGYEQYF TRBD2 TRBJ2-7 TRBV6-2/TRBV6-3 many